Shown below are 14 T cell receptor beta chains from a single sample sequenced in a study of neurological immune-mediated disorders. TCRdb redid the calling of the 5' RACE reads with MiXCR, one entry per CDR3 protein. The sample contains roughly 61,000 distinct CDR3 sequences, less than 25% of which appear only once. Time point noted: technical triplicate 2. Sequenced material: PBMCs. The receptors stem from a man between 60 and 75 years old with HTLV-1-associated myelopathy (HAM/TSP).

This clonotype was picked up many times. This chain uses TRBV20-1 with TRBJ2-5, with 7 nucleotides matching TRBD1. Germline V CDR1 and CDR2: DFQATT, SNEGSKA (reference sequence). V lost 3 bases and J lost 5; bases outside the gene matches: 3. This CDR3 comprises 12 residues. CDR3 bases: TGCAGTGCTAGGACAGGGTTGGAGACCCAGTACTTC. Amino acid sequence: CSARTGLETQYF.

This clonotype was seen ten or more times. The CDR3 DNA follows: TGTGCCAGCAGTTTTAAGGGGACGGGGGAGCAGTACTTC. As protein: CASSFKGTGEQYF. The chain joins TRBV12-3 or TRBV12-4 to TRBJ2-7; either TRBD1 or TRBD2 may supply D (5 bases each). V gave up 3 bases and J gave up 7 bases, with 13 bases separating them. The CDR3 consists of 13 residues.

The table lists this clonotype with many counts. This chain uses TRBV6-1 with TRBJ1-2; a possible D gene is TRBD1 (5 bases). CDR3 length: 14 residues. V lost 1 base to trimming and J lost 2 bases, with 8 bases between them. Germline values: CDR1 MNHNS, CDR2 SASEGT. CDR3 amino acids: CASSEGAGNYGYTF. The DNA for the CDR3 is TGTGCCAGCAGTGAAGGAGCAGGGAACTATGGCTACACCTTC.

CDR3 DNA: TGTGCCAGACGCCCAGGACAGGGGGCGGGGGAGCAGTACTTC. Translated, it gives CARRPGQGAGEQYF. This rearrangement joins TRBV28 to TRBJ2-7; TRBD1 aligns across 11 bases. The ends lost 9 bases at V and 7 bases at J; junction bases unmatched: 11. This CDR3 comprises 14 residues. Germline V lookup: CDR1 MDHEN, CDR2 SYDVKM.

V and J are TRBV20-1 and TRBJ2-7; 10 positions match TRBD2. This CDR3 region has 14 residues. Germline CDR1 is DFQATT and CDR2 is SNEGSKA (reference sequence). With 2 bases clipped from V and 6 bases from J, the junction kept 7 bases outside the gene matches. DNA for the CDR3: TGCAGTGCTAGAATCGCTAGCGGGAGCACCGAGCAGTACTTC. Translating it yields CSARIASGSTEQYF.

This clonotype was recorded at least ten times. The chain uses TRBV28 and TRBJ2-1; TRBD2 matches 9 bases. The CDR3 totals 14 residues. V was pared by 5 bases and J by 8 bases, with 7 bases of the junction left unmatched. Looked up from germline, CDR1 is MDHEN and CDR2 is SYDVKM. This chain's CDR3 is CASSRAGGGDEQFF. The CDR3, as DNA: TGTGCCAGCAGTCGGGCGGGAGGGGGCGATGAGCAGTTCTTC.

This clonotype came up many times. The chain joins TRBV27 to TRBJ2-7; perhaps TRBD2 as D (6 bases). Germline CDR1 MNHEY, CDR2 SMNVEV (reference sequence). The CDR3 length is 14 residues. V dropped 0 bases and J dropped 3 bases, with 9 bases sitting between them. The CDR3, as DNA: TGTGCCAGCAGTTTATCAAGGGGAGGCTACGAGCAGTACTTC. Translated, it gives CASSLSRGGYEQYF.

This clonotype came up many times. The V call is TRBV5-1, the J call TRBJ2-1; no clear D gene. This CDR3 region has 14 residues. CDR1 SGHRS and CDR2 YFSETQ come from the germline V gene. Between the trimmed V and J ends, which lost 0 bases and 4 bases, there was a span of 8 bases. CDR3 DNA: TGCGCCAGCAGCTTGGCCGCGAGTTACAATGAGCAGTTCTTC. It encodes CASSLAASYNEQFF.

V is TRBV5-1 and J is TRBJ2-2; D is perhaps TRBD2 (6 bases). Per germline, CDR1 SGHRS and CDR2 YFSETQ. This CDR3 has 14 amino acids. V lost 4 bases to trimming and J lost 6 bases, with 13 bases between them. The CDR3 protein is CASSPSEGAGELFF. CDR3 DNA sequence: TGCGCCAGCAGCCCCTCGGAGGGTGCCGGGGAGCTGTTTTTT.

At least ten counts were recorded for this clonotype. The chain combines TRBV7-2 with TRBJ1-2; D is unclear. The V end was cut by 1 base, the J end by 7 bases, with 7 bases between. Germline CDR1 is SGHTA and CDR2 is FQGNSA. The CDR3 has 12 residues. The CDR3 is CASSLGVVGYTF. CDR3 nucleotides: TGTGCCAGCAGCTTAGGCGTGGTTGGCTACACCTTC.

The V call is TRBV20-1, the J call TRBJ2-1, with D possibly being TRBD2 (6 bases). This CDR3 has 13 residues. From germline, CDR1 is DFQATT and CDR2 SNEGSKA (reference sequence). Trimming took 3 bases from V and 7 from J, leaving 13 bases between them. DNA of the CDR3: TGCAGTGCTAGCGGGAGTTTAATGAATGAGCAGTTCTTC. Protein: CSASGSLMNEQFF.

The chain has TRBV7-3 and TRBJ1-2; D may be TRBD1 (6 bases). CDR1 and CDR2 from the germline V gene are SGHTA and FQGTGA. The V end was cut by 4 bases, the J end by 4 bases, with 10 bases between. The CDR3 consists of 13 residues. The CDR3 protein is CASSSTGSYGYTF. CDR3 sequence (DNA): TGTGCCAGCAGCTCTACAGGGAGCTATGGCTACACCTTC.

To note about this clonotype: The junction and the germline gene differ at one end; a read error may be behind it. This chain joins TRBV19 and TRBJ2-3; D unresolved. This CDR3 has 15 amino acids. Germline V CDR1 and CDR2: LNHDA, SQIVND (reference sequence). The CDR3 nucleotides read TGTGCCAGTACTATAGGCGGCAGACTCACAGATACGCAGTATTTT. This translates into CASTIGGRLTDTQYF. The whole variable domain, filled in from reference TRBV19 and TRBJ2-3, reads DGGITQSPKYLFRKEGQNVTLSCEQNLNHDAMYWYRQDPGQGLRLIYYSQIVNDFQKGDIAEGYSVSREKKESFPLTVTSAQKNPTAFYLCASTIGGRLTDTQYFGPGTRLTVL.

This clonotype has a count of ten or more. The V call is TRBV12-3 or TRBV12-4, the J call TRBJ2-7, with TRBD2 identical over 10 bases. With 5 bases clipped from V and 2 bases from J, the junction kept 3 bases outside the gene matches. CDR3 size: 14 residues. The CDR3: CASSRLAGTYEQYF. The CDR3 nucleotides are TGTGCCAGCAGTCGACTAGCGGGTACCTACGAGCAGTACTTC.